These 27 T cell receptor beta chains originate from one sample sequenced in a study of shared clonotypes between healthy human individuals. The protocol was immunoSEQ multiplex PCR, while the TCRdb copy is restricted to in-frame clones and leaves out a portion. The table records some 680,000 clones, around 73% of them present only once. Sequenced input: memory CD4+ T cells sorted from blood. The subset was: CD45RA-negative fraction. These receptors were collected from a woman aged 25 to 39 in good health.

The chain employs TRBV27 and TRBJ2-1, with 7 bases lining up with TRBD2. Germline CDR1 MNHEY, CDR2 SMNVEV (reference sequence). There are 13 residues in the CDR3. V gave up 6 bases and J gave up 1 base; unmatched junction bases: 0. The CDR3 DNA follows: TGTGCCAGCAGGGGGGGGTCCTACAATGAGCAGTTCTTC. It yields the protein CASRGGSYNEQFF.

V usage is TRBV2 and J usage is TRBJ2-3; 9 bases are a match to TRBD2. Germline assignment: CDR1 SNHLY and CDR2 FYNNEI. The junction had 3 bases not matched to a gene; V was cut back by 5 bases and J by 3 bases. The length of the CDR3 is 14 residues. The CDR3 loop reads CASSPGLATDTQYF. The CDR3 DNA sequence: TGTGCCAGCAGTCCGGGACTAGCAACAGATACGCAGTATTTT. Based on the CDR3 plus reference TRBV2 and TRBJ2-3, the full variable domain is EPEVTQTPSHQVTQMGQEVILRCVPISNHLYFYWYRQILGQKVEFLVSFYNNEISEKSEIFDDQFSVERPDGSNFTLKIRSTKLEDSAMYFCASSPGLATDTQYFGPGTRLTVL.

This clone was seen only a few times. This CDR3 is also generated by other DNA sequences in the sample. The chain has TRBV2 and TRBJ2-1, with 11 nucleotides matching TRBD2. The V segment lost 5 bases and the J segment 6 bases; nucleotides outside the gene matches: 3. The CDR3 totals 14 residues. Germline values: CDR1 SNHLY, CDR2 FYNNEI. CDR3 sequence (DNA): TGTGCCAGCAGTCAACTAGCGGGAGTCAATGAGCAGTTCTTC. This translates into CASSQLAGVNEQFF.

The gene calls are TRBV7-9 and TRBJ2-6; maybe TRBD2 (6 bases). The CDR3 loop spans 19 amino acids. Deletions cut 7 bases from V and 0 bases from J, with 22 bases between. The germline CDR1 and CDR2 sequences are SEHNR and FQNEAQ (reference sequence). This CDR3 is CASTGTRVEGTSGANVLTF. The CDR3 DNA follows: TGTGCCAGCACCGGAACCCGGGTGGAGGGTACCTCTGGGGCCAACGTCCTGACTTTC.

The chain employs TRBV27 and TRBJ2-1, with 7 bases aligning to TRBD2. The CDR3 runs to 14 residues. V trimming: 4 bases; J trimming: 5 bases; junction bases outside the gene matches: 5. Germline V gene lookup returns CDR1 MNHEY and CDR2 SMNVEV (reference sequence). The CDR3 loop is CASSWAGANNEQFF. Here the CDR3 DNA reads TGTGCCAGCAGTTGGGCGGGAGCGAACAATGAGCAGTTCTTC.

This sequence joins TRBV28 and TRBJ1-1; D might be TRBD1 (6 bases). The CDR3 runs to 13 residues. Trimming stripped 1 base from V and 11 bases from J, with 14 bases between. Germline CDR1 is MDHEN and CDR2 is SYDVKM. CDR3 sequence (DNA): TGTGCCAGCAGTTTATCGGCGTCAGGGGTCGCTTTCTTT. Translation: CASSLSASGVAFF. Variable domain in full (rest from reference TRBV28 and TRBJ1-1): DVKVTQSSRYLVKRTGEKVFLECVQDMDHENMFWYRQDPGLGLRLIYFSYDVKMKEKGDIPEGYSVSREKKERFSLILESASTNQTSMYLCASSLSASGVAFFGQGTRLTVV.

The CDR3 protein is CASSQQRNYGYTF. In nucleotides, the CDR3 is TGTGCCAGCAGCCAGCAGAGGAACTATGGCTACACCTTC. The chain couples TRBV14 to TRBJ1-2, with no clear D. This CDR3 comprises 13 residues. Trimming removed 3 bases at V and 2 bases at J, with 7 bases between. Per the germline V gene, CDR1 is SGHDN and CDR2 is FVKESK.

The chain recombines TRBV6-1 with TRBJ2-3; D gene ambiguous. This CDR3 is built from 13 residues. Germline V gene sequence: CDR1 MNHNS, CDR2 SASEGT. The V gene lost 5 bases and the J gene lost 0 bases, with 6 bases spanning the gap. DNA of the CDR3: TGTGCCAGCAGTAGGCTTAGCACAGATACGCAGTATTTT. It specifies CASSRLSTDTQYF.

The CDR3 DNA is TGTGCCAGCAGTACAGGGTCTGGAAACACCATATATTTT. This translates into CASSTGSGNTIYF. The chain employs TRBV6-1 and TRBJ1-3, with TRBD1 as a possible D gene (6 bases). Per germline, CDR1 MNHNS and CDR2 SASEGT. V lost 5 bases and J 1 base, leaving 6 bases between the germline ends. CDR3 length equals 13 residues.

The gene calls are TRBV2 and TRBJ1-1; TRBD1 agrees at 7 bases. CDR3 size: 15 residues. V lost 7 bases, J lost 5 bases, and 13 bases stayed unmatched. CDR1 SNHLY and CDR2 FYNNEI come from the germline V gene. This chain's CDR3 is CASNLLFTGVTEAFF. The CDR3 bases are TGTGCCAGCAACTTGCTATTTACAGGGGTTACTGAAGCTTTCTTT.

CDR3 residues: CASSSGREGTDTQYF. The CDR3 nucleotides are TGTGCCAGCAGTAGCGGGAGAGAGGGCACAGATACGCAGTATTTT. The chain uses TRBV6-1 and TRBJ2-3, with 8 bases aligning to TRBD2. This CDR3 has 15 amino acids. Germline lookup yields CDR1 MNHNS and CDR2 SASEGT. The junction had 5 bases not matched to a gene; V was cut back by 5 bases and J by 1 base.

V gene TRBV5-1 combines with J gene TRBJ2-7; D call uncertain. CDR1 is SGHRS and CDR2 is YFSETQ in the germline V gene. The ends were cut back, 0 bases at V and 6 bases at J, with 7 bases in the middle. This CDR3 is 12 amino acids long. The CDR3 coding sequence is TGCGCCAGCAGCTTGGGGATTGGCGAGCAGTACTTC. It translates to CASSLGIGEQYF.

This chain uses TRBV25-1 with TRBJ1-4; 9 bases match TRBD1. The CDR3 length is 14 residues. Germline V gene sequence: CDR1 MGHDK, CDR2 SYGVNS. V lost 4 bases to trimming and J lost 7 bases; unmatched junction nucleotides: 4. The CDR3 DNA reads TGTGCCAGCAGTGGGACAGGGGTCCCTGAAAAACTGTTTTTT. Encoded protein: CASSGTGVPEKLFF.

CDR3 sequence: CASRSSGSSTDTQYF. The DNA for the CDR3 is TGTGCCAGCAGGAGTAGCGGTTCTAGCACAGATACGCAGTATTTT. The rearrangement uses TRBV2 and TRBJ2-3, with TRBD2 as a possible D gene (6 bases). The CDR3 is 15 residues long. CDR1 SNHLY and CDR2 FYNNEI come from the germline V gene. The V and J ends lost 6 bases and 0 bases respectively, with 13 bases between them.

The sample holds many counts of this clone. The genes are TRBV5-6 and TRBJ2-7, with TRBD2 matching over 14 bases. This CDR3 spans 19 amino acids. Germline V gene lookup returns CDR1 SGHDT and CDR2 YYEEEE. V trimming: 3 bases; J trimming: 1 base; junction bases outside the gene matches: 12. The chain's CDR3 is CASSSLGGTSGSISYEQYF. The DNA of the CDR3 is TGTGCCAGCAGCTCCCTCGGGGGGACTAGCGGGAGTATTTCCTACGAGCAGTACTTC.

The V call is TRBV14, the J call TRBJ1-2; D is ambiguous. The V and J ends lost 4 bases and 3 bases respectively, with 9 bases between them. CDR3 length: 13 residues. Germline V gene lookup returns CDR1 SGHDN and CDR2 FVKESK. CDR3 residues: CASSLRHDYGYTF. The CDR3 bases are TGTGCCAGCAGCCTTAGACACGACTATGGCTACACCTTC.

This chain links TRBV29-1 with TRBJ2-2; TRBD1 matches 8 bases. The CDR3 totals 14 residues. The V and J ends lost 4 bases and 5 bases, in that order; junction bases with no gene match: 6. The V gene's germline CDR1 is SQVTM and CDR2 ANQGSEA. DNA of the CDR3: TGCAGCGTTGTCTTCAGGGGGCTGACCGGGGAGCTGTTTTTT. Its translation is CSVVFRGLTGELFF.

The rearrangement links TRBV4-1 to TRBJ2-1, with D uncertain. V lost 1 base, J lost 8 bases, and 18 bases lay in between. The CDR3 length is 16 residues. Per the germline V gene, CDR1 is MGHRA and CDR2 is YSYEKL. CDR3 residues: CASSQVISQKPYEQFF. The CDR3 nucleotides are TGCGCCAGCAGCCAAGTCATCTCTCAAAAACCCTATGAGCAGTTCTTC.

The DNA for the CDR3 is TGCAGCGTCGATATACAAGGGAGGACTGAAGCTTTCTTT. Translating gives CSVDIQGRTEAFF. The chain couples TRBV29-1 to TRBJ1-1; no clear D gene. The CDR3 consists of 13 residues. V was trimmed by 6 bases and J by 5 bases, leaving 16 bases between them. The V gene's germline CDR1 is SQVTM and CDR2 ANQGSEA.

This clone was seen more than once but under ten times. The chain uses TRBV6-4 and TRBJ2-2; TRBD2 agrees at 7 bases. Germline CDR1 is MRHNA and CDR2 is SNTAGT. Trimming took 4 bases from V and 8 from J; bases not matched to a gene: 4. The CDR3 runs to 13 residues. The CDR3 reads CASSAQREGELFF. CDR3 in DNA: TGTGCCAGCAGTGCGCAGCGGGAAGGGGAGCTGTTTTTT.

The gene calls are TRBV6-5 and TRBJ2-7; perhaps D is TRBD1 or TRBD2 (5 bases each). Trimming cost V 5 bases and J 4 bases, with 15 bases left between them. The CDR3 runs to 14 residues. In germline, CDR1 is MNHEY, CDR2 SVGAGI. The CDR3 is CASSRGPGFYEQYF. The CDR3 DNA follows: TGTGCCAGCAGTCGGGGACCGGGGTTTTACGAGCAGTACTTC.

V gene TRBV6-6 combines with J gene TRBJ2-5; D is unresolved. The CDR3 is made up of 12 amino acids. V shed 8 bases and J shed 4 bases, with 11 bases lying between them. Germline V gives CDR1 MNHNY, CDR2 SVGAGI (reference sequence). Here the CDR3 reads CASSQDLETQYF. The CDR3 nucleotides are TGTGCCAGCTCCCAGGATCTAGAGACCCAGTACTTC.

There are a few counts of this clone. V usage is TRBV6-1 and J usage is TRBJ2-5; tentative D call: TRBD1 (5 bases). From germline, CDR1 is MNHNS and CDR2 SASEGT. Trimming took off 5 bases at V and 1 base at J, with 11 bases between the two ends. The CDR3 is 14 amino acids. CDR3: CASSSAGLQETQYF. CDR3 DNA: TGTGCCAGCAGTTCCGCAGGGCTCCAAGAGACCCAGTACTTC.

This clone was recorded only once. The germline gene is not matched at one end of the junction; a read error may be the cause. The chain is built from TRBV25-1 and TRBJ2-1, with 8 nucleotides matching TRBD2. The CDR3 length is 15 residues. CDR1 and CDR2 from the germline V gene are MGHDK and SYGVNS. CDR3 loop: CASSRTSGSYDEQFF. CDR3 DNA sequence: TGTGCCAGCAGTCGTACGAGCGGGAGCTACGATGAGCAGTTCTTC.

This sequence joins TRBV27 and TRBJ1-2; D may be TRBD1 (5 bases). Germline CDR1 MNHEY, CDR2 SMNVEV (reference sequence). The CDR3 spans 13 residues. V was shortened by 5 bases and J by 1 base, with 8 bases between the two germline ends. Here the CDR3 reads CASSRGHNYGYTF. DNA of the CDR3: TGTGCCAGCAGTCGCGGACATAACTATGGCTACACCTTC.

CDR3 bases: TGTGCCAGCAGAGGGGACAGGGTGAACACTGAAGCTTTCTTT. Encoded protein: CASRGDRVNTEAFF. The V and J genes are TRBV6-1 and TRBJ1-1, with 9 bases matching TRBD1. Germline values: CDR1 MNHNS, CDR2 SASEGT. This CDR3 has 14 residues. Trimming cost V 6 bases and J 0 bases; bases outside gene matches: 2.

V and J are TRBV5-4 and TRBJ2-7; D possibly matches TRBD1 or TRBD2 (7 bases each). V dropped 0 bases and J dropped 4 bases, with 17 bases sitting between them. The CDR3 has 16 amino acids. CDR1 and CDR2 (germline): SGHNT, YYREEE (reference sequence). The CDR3 spells CASSLGPGGGPYEQYF. CDR3 bases: TGTGCCAGCAGCTTGGGACCAGGGGGAGGGCCTTACGAGCAGTACTTC.